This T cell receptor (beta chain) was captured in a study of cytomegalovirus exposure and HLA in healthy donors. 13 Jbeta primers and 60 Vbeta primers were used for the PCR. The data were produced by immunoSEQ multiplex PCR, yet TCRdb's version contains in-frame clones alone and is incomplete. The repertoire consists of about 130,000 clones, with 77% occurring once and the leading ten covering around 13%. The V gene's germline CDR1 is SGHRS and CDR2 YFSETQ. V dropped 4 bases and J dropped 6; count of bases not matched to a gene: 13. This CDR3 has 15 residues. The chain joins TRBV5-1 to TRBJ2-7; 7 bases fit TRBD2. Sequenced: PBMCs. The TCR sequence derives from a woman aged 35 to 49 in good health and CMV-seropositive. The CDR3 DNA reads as TGCGCCAGCAGCCCTGGCGGGACTACCCGGGGCGAGCAGTACTTC. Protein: CASSPGGTTRGEQYF.